This TCR beta chain was identified during a study of shared clonotypes between healthy human individuals. The naive CD8 population came from CD45RO-negative cells selected for CCR7, without terminally differentiated effector memory CD45RA+ cells. Donors, without exception, were Caucasian adults residing in Nashville, Tennessee. The CDR3 is 14 amino acids. The V and J ends lost 3 bases and 3 bases, in that order; junction bases with no gene match: 2. Sequenced by immunoSEQ multiplex PCR; TCRdb stores in-frame clones only, minus some. The sample carries about 2,200,000 clones, just over 90% recorded once. Concerning this clone itself: What it binds is unknown.

Study-wide points: Researchers found naive subsets generally carried larger estimated richness than memory subsets.

The chain links TRBV6-7 to TRBJ2-5; TRBD1 aligns across 9 bases. TRBV6-7 is assigned to the ORF class and has an uncertain function. This clonotype originated in a man aged 18 to 29 in good health. Some clones in this sample may be carry-over from other donors' samples. The sequenced sample was naive CD8+ T cells from PBMCs. This chain's CDR3 is CASSYRDREETQYF. The CDR3 nucleotides are TGTGCCAGCAGTTATAGGGACAGGGAAGAGACCCAGTACTTC.